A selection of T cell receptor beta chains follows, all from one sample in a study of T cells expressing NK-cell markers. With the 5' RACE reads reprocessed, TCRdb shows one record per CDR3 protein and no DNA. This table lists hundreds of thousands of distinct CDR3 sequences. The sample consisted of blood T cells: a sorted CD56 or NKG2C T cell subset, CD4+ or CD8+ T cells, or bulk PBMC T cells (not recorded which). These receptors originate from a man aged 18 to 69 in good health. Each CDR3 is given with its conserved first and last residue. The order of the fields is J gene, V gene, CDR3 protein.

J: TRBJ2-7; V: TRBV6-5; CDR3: CASSYKWGISSYEQYF
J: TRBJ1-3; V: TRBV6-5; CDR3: CASSSKTRGLSGNTIYF
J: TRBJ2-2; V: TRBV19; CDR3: CASSQLGAGTGELFF
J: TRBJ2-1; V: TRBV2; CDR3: CASSAQDLSYNEQFF
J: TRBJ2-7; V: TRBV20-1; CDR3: CSAGAAARVQGQYF
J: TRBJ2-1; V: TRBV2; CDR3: CASVLRSYNEQFF
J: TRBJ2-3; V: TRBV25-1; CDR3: CASSAGTSGVDTQYF
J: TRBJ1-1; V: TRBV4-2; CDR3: CASSHLTKTNTEAFF
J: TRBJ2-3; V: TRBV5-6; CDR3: CASSFAGGRITDTQYF
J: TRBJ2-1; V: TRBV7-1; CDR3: CASSSKGGTPHSGGHSYNEQFF
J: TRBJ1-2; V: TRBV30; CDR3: CAWSGGQGWYGYTF
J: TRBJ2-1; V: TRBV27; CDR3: CASSLGLEQFF
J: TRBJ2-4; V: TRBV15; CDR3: CATSRDRGVNIQYF
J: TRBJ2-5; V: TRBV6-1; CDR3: CASSEVGTSGKETQYF
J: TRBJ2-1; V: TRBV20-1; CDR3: CSARDLSRTYNEQFF
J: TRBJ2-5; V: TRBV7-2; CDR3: CASSSGTRGQETQYF
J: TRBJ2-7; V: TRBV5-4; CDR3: CASSQGGLAGTYEQYF
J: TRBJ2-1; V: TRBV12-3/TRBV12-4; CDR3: CASSQRGSGRSRYNEQFF
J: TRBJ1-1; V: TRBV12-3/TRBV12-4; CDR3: CASRRWAENTEAFF
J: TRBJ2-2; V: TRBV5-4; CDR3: CASSLPRPSTGELFF
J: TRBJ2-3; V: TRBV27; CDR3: CASSSGLLWDTQYF
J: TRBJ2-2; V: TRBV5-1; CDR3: CASSLGPLGTGELFF
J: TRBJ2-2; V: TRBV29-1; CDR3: CSVEGRTGNTGELFF
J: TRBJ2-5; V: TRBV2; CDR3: CASRARAYKIETQYF
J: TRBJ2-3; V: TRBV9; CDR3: CASSPHSTDTQYF
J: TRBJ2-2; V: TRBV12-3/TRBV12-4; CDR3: CASSSRDRGGSGELFF
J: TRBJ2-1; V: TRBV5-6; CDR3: CASSLLRLAGGRYNEQFF
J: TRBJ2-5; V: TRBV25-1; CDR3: CASSELTTGYGQETQYF
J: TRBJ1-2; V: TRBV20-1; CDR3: CSASNFGVTNYGYTF
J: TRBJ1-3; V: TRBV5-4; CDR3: CASSPRGAGNTIYF
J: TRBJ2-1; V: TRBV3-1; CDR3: CASSSRGSYDNEQFF
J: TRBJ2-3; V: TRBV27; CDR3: CASSPTTLSTDTQYF
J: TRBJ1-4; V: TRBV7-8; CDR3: CASSLTRATTNEKLFF
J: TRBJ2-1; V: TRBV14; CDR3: CASSQPGQFRRRSYNEQFF
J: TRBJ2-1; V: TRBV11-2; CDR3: CASSLVGTVNYNEQFF
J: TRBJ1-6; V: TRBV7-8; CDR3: CASSLLASGRNNSPLHF
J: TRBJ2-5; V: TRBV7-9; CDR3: CASSATREPETQYF
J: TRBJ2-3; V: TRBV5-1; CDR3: CASRRGGEEDTQYF
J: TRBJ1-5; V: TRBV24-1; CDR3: CATSVTGQGAQPQHF
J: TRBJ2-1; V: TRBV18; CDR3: CASSPVGTVHNEQFF
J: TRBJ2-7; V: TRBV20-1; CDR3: CSARVSRAGPYEQYF
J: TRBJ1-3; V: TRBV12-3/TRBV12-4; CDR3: CASSLATLPYGRTIYF
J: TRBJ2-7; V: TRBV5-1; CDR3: CASSDTGGGSYEQYF
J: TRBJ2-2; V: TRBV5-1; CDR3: CASSLVVGLNTGELFF
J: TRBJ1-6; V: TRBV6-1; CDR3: CACRGQSYNSPLHF
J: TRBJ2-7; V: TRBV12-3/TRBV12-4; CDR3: CASSLGDRARYEQYF
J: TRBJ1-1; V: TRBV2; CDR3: CASTPDRVVSEAFF
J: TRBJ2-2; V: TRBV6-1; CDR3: CASSVRYPILNTGELFF
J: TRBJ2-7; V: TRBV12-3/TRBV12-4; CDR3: CASSRYWDEQYF
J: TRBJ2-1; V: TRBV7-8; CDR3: CASSQLYGGAGSYNEQFF
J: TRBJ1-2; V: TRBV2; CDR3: CASSEQGKYGYTF
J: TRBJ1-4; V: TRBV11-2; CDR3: CASSFRISQEKLFF